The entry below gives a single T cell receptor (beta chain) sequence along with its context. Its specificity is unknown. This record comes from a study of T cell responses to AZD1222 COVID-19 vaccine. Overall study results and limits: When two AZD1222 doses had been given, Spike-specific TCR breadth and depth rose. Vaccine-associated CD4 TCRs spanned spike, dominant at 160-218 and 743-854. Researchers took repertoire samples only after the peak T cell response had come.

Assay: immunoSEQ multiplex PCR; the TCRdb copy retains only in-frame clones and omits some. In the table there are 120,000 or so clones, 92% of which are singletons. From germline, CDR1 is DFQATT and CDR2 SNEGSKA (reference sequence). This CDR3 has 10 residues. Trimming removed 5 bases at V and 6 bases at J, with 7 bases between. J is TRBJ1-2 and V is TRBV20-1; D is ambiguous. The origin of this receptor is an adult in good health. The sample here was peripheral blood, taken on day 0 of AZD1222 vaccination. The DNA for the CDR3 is TGCAGTGCTCTTCGGGATGGCTACACCTTC. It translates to CSALRDGYTF.